The 10 T cell receptor beta chains below come from one sample, sequenced in a study of CD8 T cells in Susac syndrome. Random hexamers primed reverse transcription of about 0.45 to 1 ug RNA. TCRdb re-analysed the immunoSEQ multiplex PCR reads in MiXCR, keeping a single row per CDR3 protein. The sample shows about 400,000 distinct CDR3 sequences, more than 80% of them seen only once. The sample was CD8+ T cells from PBMCs. The receptors shown here come from a human donor with multiple sclerosis.

The J gene is TRBJ2-3, the V gene TRBV4-2; 8 nucleotides match TRBD2. V dropped 5 bases and J dropped 0; count of bases not matched to a gene: 4. Germline assignment: CDR1 LGHNA and CDR2 YNFKEQ. This CDR3 comprises 15 residues. The CDR3 protein is CASSNSGGSTDTQYF. CDR3 DNA: TGTGCCAGCAGCAACAGCGGGGGAAGCACAGATACGCAGTATTTT.

The gene calls are TRBV27 and TRBJ2-7, with 15 nucleotides matching TRBD2. CDR3 length: 17 amino acids. The germline gives CDR1 MNHEY, CDR2 SMNVEV (reference sequence). With 5 bases clipped from V and 4 bases from J, the junction kept 9 bases outside the gene matches. The CDR3 here is CASSPGLAGGLWYEQYF. The CDR3 DNA sequence: TGTGCCAGCAGTCCGGGACTAGCGGGAGGTTTATGGTACGAGCAGTACTTC.

The chain combines TRBV5-1 with TRBJ1-6, with D unresolved. The CDR3 has 14 residues. From germline, CDR1 is SGHRS and CDR2 YFSETQ. V dropped 2 bases and J dropped 0 bases, with 3 bases sitting between them. Here the CDR3 DNA reads TGCGCCAGCAGCTTTGGCTCCTATAATTCACCCCTCCACTTT. Translated, it gives CASSFGSYNSPLHF.

The chain carries TRBV30 and TRBJ2-7, with 11 nucleotides matching TRBD1. The V segment lost 4 bases and the J segment 3 bases; nucleotides outside the gene matches: 8. The CDR3 contains 15 residues. Germline V CDR1 and CDR2: GTSNPN, SVGIG (reference sequence). The CDR3 DNA reads TGTGCCTGGAACAAACCGGGACAGGGGGGCTACGAGCAGTACTTC. As protein: CAWNKPGQGGYEQYF.

The chain carries TRBV27 and TRBJ2-1; D perhaps matches TRBD2 (5 bases). Trimming removed 4 bases at V and 4 bases at J, with 11 bases between. Germline V gene data show CDR1 as MNHEY and CDR2 as SMNVEV (reference sequence). The CDR3 is 14 residues long. The CDR3 sequence is CASSSRTDYNEQFF. The DNA for the CDR3 is TGTGCCAGCAGTTCAAGGACTGATTACAATGAGCAGTTCTTC.

The rearrangement uses TRBV25-1 and TRBJ2-7; D is perhaps TRBD1 (6 bases). This CDR3 comprises 15 residues. Deletions cut 2 bases from V and 1 base from J, with 12 bases between. Germline V lookup: CDR1 MGHDK, CDR2 SYGVNS. For the CDR3, the DNA is TGTGCCAGCAGTGAAACGAGAGGGGGATCCTACGAGCAGTACTTC. It yields the protein CASSETRGGSYEQYF.

This clonotype was detected only a few times. The chain recombines TRBV6-1 with TRBJ1-2, with D unresolved. Germline V gene sequence: CDR1 MNHNS, CDR2 SASEGT. The CDR3 has 15 amino acids. V was clipped by 5 bases and J by 2 bases, with 15 bases between them. The CDR3 protein is CASSPPGFLNYGYTF. DNA for the CDR3: TGTGCCAGCAGTCCACCGGGATTTCTAAACTATGGCTACACCTTC.

The chain recombines TRBV25-1 with TRBJ2-7; the D is unclear. Germline V lookup: CDR1 MGHDK, CDR2 SYGVNS. The V end lost 4 bases, the J end lost 2 bases, and 12 bases lay between the germline ends. The CDR3 is 14 amino acids. CDR3: CASSGRTGTYEQYF. The CDR3 coding sequence is TGTGCCAGCAGTGGACGGACGGGTACCTACGAGCAGTACTTC.

CDR3 in DNA: TGCAGCGTTGAAAAAGGGGAGCACGAGCAGTACTTC. This encodes CSVEKGEHEQYF. J is TRBJ2-7 and V is TRBV29-1; either TRBD1 or TRBD2 may fit D (5 bases each). V lost 2 bases and J lost 5, with 10 bases in between. Germline CDR1 and CDR2: SQVTM and ANQGSEA. The CDR3 is made up of 12 amino acids.

The chain has TRBV5-6 and TRBJ1-2; D is unresolved. V lost 3 bases and J lost 3, with 12 bases in between. This CDR3 is built from 14 residues. CDR1 and CDR2 (germline): SGHDT, YYEEEE. CDR3 in DNA: TGTGCCAGCAGCTCCCACACGGGGTACTATGGCTACACCTTC. Protein sequence: CASSSHTGYYGYTF.